What follows are 8 T cell receptor beta chains derived from one specimen sequenced in a study of blood T cell repertoires in COVID-19. Clones were read by immunoSEQ multiplex PCR, and TCRdb kept only the in-frame ones, dropping some. Counted here are about 240,000 clones, 88% occurring once; the ten biggest clones make up 0.65% to 0.95%. The sequencing input was peripheral blood. The receptor source for this set is a woman in her twenties or thirties with acute or convalescent COVID-19.

V and J are TRBV6-6 and TRBJ1-6, with D uncertain. Trimming took off 2 bases at V and 14 bases at J, with 10 bases between the two ends. The CDR3 is made up of 12 amino acids. Germline V gives CDR1 MNHNY, CDR2 SVGAGI (reference sequence). The CDR3 coding sequence is TGTGCCAGCAGTTACGCCAAGGAGGCCCTCCACTTT. Its protein is CASSYAKEALHF.

Regarding this clone: Relative to the germline gene, one junction end is altered; a read error may explain this. The chain combines TRBV7-7 with TRBJ2-1; no clear D. The CDR3 has 16 amino acids. Germline V lookup: CDR1 SSHAT, CDR2 FNYEAQ (reference sequence). This CDR3 is CASSLGLATSPNEQFF. CDR3 coding DNA: TGTGCTAGCAGCTTAGGGTTAGCCACCTCTCCCAATGAGCAGTTCTTC.

CDR3: CASSLGPRSDYEQYF. The CDR3 bases are TGTGCCAGCAGCTTAGGTCCCAGGTCCGACTACGAGCAGTACTTC. The chain carries TRBV7-8 and TRBJ2-7; D unresolved. The germline CDR1 and CDR2 sequences are SGHVS and FQNEAQ. With 1 base removed from V and 3 bases from J, the gap between germline ends came to 13 bases. This CDR3 has 15 amino acids.

The chain is built from TRBV27 and TRBJ2-4; D is possibly TRBD1 (6 bases). Germline V gene lookup returns CDR1 MNHEY and CDR2 SMNVEV (reference sequence). CDR3 length: 18 residues. V gave up 6 bases and J gave up 9 bases, with 30 bases separating them. This CDR3 is CASSPRARPKDSPGIQYF. The CDR3 coding sequence is TGTGCCAGCAGCCCCCGAGCCCGCCCAAAGGACAGCCCCGGCATTCAGTACTTC.

This chain joins TRBV19 and TRBJ1-5; D ambiguous. V was clipped by 3 bases and J by 0 bases, with 12 bases between them. The CDR3 totals 16 residues. Germline V gives CDR1 LNHDA, CDR2 SQIVND (reference sequence). The CDR3 bases are TGTGCCAGTAGTATGGCGGTCATAGATAGCAATCAGCCCCAGCATTTT. Amino acids: CASSMAVIDSNQPQHF.

For the CDR3, the DNA is TGTGCCAGCAGCACTGAAAAAGAGACCCAGTACTTC. Translated, it gives CASSTEKETQYF. The chain is built from TRBV7-8 and TRBJ2-5; no clear D. The CDR3 contains 12 residues. Trimming stripped 5 bases from V and 3 bases from J, with 7 bases between. CDR1 is SGHVS and CDR2 is FQNEAQ in the germline V gene. The whole variable domain, remainder taken from reference TRBV7-8 and TRBJ2-5, is GAGVSQSPRYKVAKRGQDVALRCDPISGHVSLFWYQQALGQGPEFLTYFQNEAQLDKSGLPSDRFFAERPEGSVSTLKIQRTQQEDSAVYLCASSTEKETQYFGPGTRLLVL.

The CDR3 protein is CASSLRGAHEKLFF. CDR3 nucleotides: TGTGCCAGCAGCTTACGGGGGGCCCATGAAAAACTGTTTTTT. The chain has TRBV5-6 and TRBJ1-4; maybe TRBD1 (6 bases). This CDR3 comprises 14 residues. The germline V and J ends were trimmed by 2 bases and 6 bases, with 11 bases remaining between them. Looked up from germline, CDR1 is SGHDT and CDR2 is YYEEEE. Drawing the rest from reference TRBV5-6 and TRBJ1-4, the complete variable domain is DAGVTQSPTHLIKTRGQQVTLRCSPKSGHDTVSWYQQALGQGPQFIFQYYEEEERQRGNFPDRFSGHQFPNYSSELNVNALLLGDSALYLCASSLRGAHEKLFFGSGTQLSVL.

The J gene is TRBJ2-1, the V gene TRBV23-1; a possible D gene is TRBD1 (5 bases). TRBV23-1 is an ORF, and what it does is uncertain. There are 17 residues in the CDR3. Deletions cut 3 bases from V and 3 bases from J, with 18 bases between. CDR3 DNA sequence: TGCGCCAGCAGTCATAAAGGAAGGGGAAATAACTACAATGAGCAGTTCTTC. It is translated as CASSHKGRGNNYNEQFF.